One and the same sample provided the 22 T cell receptor beta chains below, sequenced in a study of blood T cell repertoires in COVID-19. TCRdb keeps only in-frame clones here, not all; method: immunoSEQ multiplex PCR. The profile shows tens of thousands of clones, about 81% of them singletons. Sequenced input: peripheral blood. These receptor sequences come from a woman in her seventies with COVID-19, enrolled during active disease.

This clone showed up just a few times. This chain uses TRBV2 with TRBJ1-1, with D maybe TRBD1 (5 bases). The CDR3 is 13 residues long. Trimming removed 7 bases at V and 3 bases at J, with 12 bases between. Germline values: CDR1 SNHLY, CDR2 FYNNEI. The CDR3 nucleotides are TGTGCCAGCAAGGGGCAGTCGGACACTGAAGCTTTCTTT. Amino acid sequence: CASKGQSDTEAFF.

The table lists this clone with a count of one. The chain has TRBV3-1 (or the pseudogene TRBV3-2) and TRBJ1-2; a weak D match, TRBD1 (5 bases). Trimming left V 1 base short and J 4 bases short, with 7 bases between. The CDR3 is 13 residues long. Per the germline V gene, CDR1 is LGHDT and CDR2 is YNNKEL (reference sequence). The CDR3 here is CASSQGQGYGYTF. In DNA form, the CDR3 reads TGTGCCAGCAGCCAAGGGCAGGGCTATGGCTACACCTTC.

V and J are TRBV19 and TRBJ2-7; TRBD1 matches at 9 bases. The germline CDR1 and CDR2 sequences are LNHDA and SQIVND (reference sequence). With V trimmed by 1 base and J by 2 bases, 0 bases remained unmatched. The CDR3 length is 14 residues. The chain's CDR3 is CASSIGQGAYEQYF. The CDR3 DNA reads as TGTGCCAGTAGTATAGGACAGGGGGCCTACGAGCAGTACTTC.

CDR3 sequence (DNA): TGTGCCAGCTCACCGGACAGGGGGCACGATGGCTACACCTTC. Translating gives CASSPDRGHDGYTF. The chain has TRBV18 and TRBJ1-2; 11 positions match TRBD1. Germline V gives CDR1 KGHSH, CDR2 LQKENI. This CDR3 contains 14 residues. The V gene end was trimmed by 3 bases and the J gene end by 6 bases; junction bases not matched to a gene: 3.

The chain combines TRBV19 with TRBJ1-1; D perhaps matches TRBD1 (5 bases). Germline assignment: CDR1 LNHDA and CDR2 SQIVND (reference sequence). V lost 4 bases and J 8 bases, leaving 23 bases between the germline ends. The CDR3 totals 16 residues. CDR3 sequence: CASSTWAGRKVHEAFF. For the CDR3, the DNA is TGTGCCAGTAGTACCTGGGCAGGGCGGAAGGTCCACGAAGCTTTCTTT. Together with reference TRBV19 and TRBJ1-1, the CDR3 gives the full variable domain: DGGITQSPKYLFRKEGQNVTLSCEQNLNHDAMYWYRQDPGQGLRLIYYSQIVNDFQKGDIAEGYSVSREKKESFPLTVTSAQKNPTAFYLCASSTWAGRKVHEAFFGQGTRLTVV.

The chain employs TRBV7-6 and TRBJ2-2; 9 nucleotides align to TRBD1. This CDR3 contains 15 residues. The germline gives CDR1 SGHVS, CDR2 FNYEAQ. With 1 base clipped from V and 7 bases from J, the junction kept 4 bases outside the gene matches. CDR3 nucleotide sequence: TGTGCCAGCAGCTTAGGGACAGGGGTCGGCGGGGAGCTGTTTTTT. It codes for CASSLGTGVGGELFF.

This chain connects TRBV14 to TRBJ2-7; 7 nucleotides line up with TRBD2. J gave up 4 bases and V 6 bases, and 6 bases lay outside the gene matches. The CDR3 has 13 amino acids. The germline V gene has CDR1 SGHDN and CDR2 FVKESK. The CDR3 DNA reads TGTGCCAGCAGTGAGGCTAGCGGTTACGAGCAGTACGTC. Protein: CASSEASGYEQYV.

This clone was detected only a few times. The chain combines TRBV15 with TRBJ1-5, with 9 bases lining up with TRBD1. The CDR3 is 15 residues long. V shed 5 bases and J 5 bases; nucleotides not matched to a gene: 7. CDR1 is LNHNV and CDR2 is YYDKDF in the germline V gene (reference sequence). The CDR3 bases are TGTGCCACCAGCTTTGACAGGGGGTTAGATCAGCCCCAGCATTTT. Residues: CATSFDRGLDQPQHF.

The V and J genes are TRBV19 and TRBJ1-5; 10 nucleotides match TRBD1. Germline values: CDR1 LNHDA, CDR2 SQIVND (reference sequence). V lost 5 bases to trimming and J lost 7 bases; unmatched junction nucleotides: 11. This CDR3 comprises 16 residues. The CDR3 is CASSESLGQGRQPQHF. CDR3 DNA: TGTGCCAGTAGTGAATCCTTGGGACAGGGGAGGCAGCCCCAGCATTTT.

The count of this clone is one. The chain employs TRBV4-3 and TRBJ2-2; 12 bases agree with TRBD2. This CDR3 comprises 18 residues. V was clipped by 0 bases and J by 0 bases; unmatched bases: 2. CDR1 is LGHNA, CDR2 YSLEER, per germline. CDR3 nucleotides: TGCGCCAGCAGCCAAGATCTAGCGGGAGGGCCGAACACCGGGGAGCTGTTTTTT. Translating it yields CASSQDLAGGPNTGELFF.

This clone was seen a single time. The V and J genes are TRBV12-3 or TRBV12-4 and TRBJ2-3; no firm D call. CDR3 length: 11 residues. V was shortened by 7 bases and J by 6 bases, with 8 bases between the two germline ends. The CDR3 nucleotides are TGTGCCAGCAACCTATGGGATACGCAGTATTTT. Its protein is CASNLWDTQYF.

The chain uses TRBV28 and TRBJ1-4; possible D gene TRBD1, 5 bases. The CDR3 spans 16 residues. In germline, CDR1 is MDHEN, CDR2 SYDVKM. V lost 6 bases and J lost 8, with 22 bases in between. In nucleotides, the CDR3 is TGTGCCAGCAGCTCGCCCCCTCCAGGGTTGCGGGAAAAACTGTTTTTT. Its protein is CASSSPPPGLREKLFF.

This clone was seen only once. The CDR3 sequence is CASKEPLSYEQYF. CDR3 sequence (DNA): TGTGCCAGCAAAGAACCACTATCCTACGAGCAGTACTTC. This rearrangement joins TRBV5-4 to TRBJ2-7, with no clear D. Germline loops: CDR1 SGHNT, CDR2 YYREEE (reference sequence). Trimming removed 6 bases from V and 1 base from J, with 11 bases in between. This CDR3 contains 13 residues. The whole variable domain, remainder taken from reference TRBV5-4 and TRBJ2-7, is ETGVTQSPTHLIKTRGQQVTLRCSSQSGHNTVSWYQQALGQGPQFIFQYYREEENGRGNFPPRFSGLQFPNYSSELNVNALELDDSALYLCASKEPLSYEQYFGPGTRLTVT.

The chain links TRBV7-2 to TRBJ1-2; D perhaps matches TRBD1 (6 bases). Trimming cost V 5 bases and J 4 bases, with 17 bases left between them. CDR3 size: 15 residues. The germline V gene has CDR1 SGHTA and CDR2 FQGNSA. Here the CDR3 reads CASSPRTGTFYGYTF. The CDR3 coding sequence is TGTGCCAGCAGCCCTAGAACAGGGACCTTCTATGGCTACACCTTC.

This clone has a handful of counts. This rearrangement joins TRBV5-1 to TRBJ1-1; the match to TRBD1 covers 9 bases. Germline trimming cut 4 bases from V and 1 base from J; bases unmatched to any gene: 5. The CDR3 totals 15 residues. Germline V lookup: CDR1 SGHRS, CDR2 YFSETQ. CDR3 in DNA: TGCGCCAGCAGCGGGGACAGGGCCGGGAACACTGAAGCTTTCTTT. Translation: CASSGDRAGNTEAFF.

The chain links TRBV5-1 to TRBJ2-7; 10 nucleotides match TRBD1. V shed 0 bases, J shed 7 bases, and the junction held 4 bases outside the gene matches. CDR3 length: 14 amino acids. The germline CDR1 and CDR2 sequences are SGHRS and YFSETQ. The DNA for the CDR3 is TGCGCCAGCAGCTTGGGACAGGGGGCGCCTGAGCAGTACTTC. Its translation: CASSLGQGAPEQYF.

The chain uses TRBV6-1 and TRBJ1-2; D perhaps matches TRBD1 (6 bases). From germline, CDR1 is MNHNS and CDR2 SASEGT. Between the trimmed V and J ends, which lost 2 bases and 5 bases, there was a span of 9 bases. This CDR3 spans 13 amino acids. CDR3 nucleotide sequence: TGTGCCAGCAGTGAAACAGGGTCGTATGGCTACACCTTC. This codes for CASSETGSYGYTF.

This clone was recorded once. The chain recombines TRBV11-1 with TRBJ1-1; D gene ambiguous. CDR1 and CDR2 (germline): SGHAT, FQDESV (reference sequence). V was trimmed by 5 bases and J by 0 bases, leaving 7 bases between them. The CDR3 consists of 13 residues. The CDR3 region is CASSREMNTEAFF. The DNA of the CDR3 is TGTGCCAGCAGCCGGGAGATGAACACTGAAGCTTTCTTT. Full variable domain (rest looked up from reference TRBV11-1 and TRBJ1-1): EAEVAQSPRYKITEKSQAVAFWCDPISGHATLYWYRQILGQGPELLVQFQDESVVDDSQLPKDRFSAERLKGVDSTLKIQPAELGDSAMYLCASSREMNTEAFFGQGTRLTVV.

The V call is TRBV14, the J call TRBJ1-2, with 7 bases that match TRBD1. This CDR3 region has 15 residues. Germline trimming cut 6 bases from V and 5 bases from J; bases unmatched to any gene: 12. Germline CDR1 reads SGHDN; CDR2 reads FVKESK. The CDR3 loop reads CASSPTGSRGYGYTF. Here the CDR3 DNA reads TGTGCCAGCAGTCCCACCGGCTCCAGGGGGTATGGCTACACCTTC.

The rearrangement joins TRBV24-1 to TRBJ1-5; D gene uncertain. With 5 bases removed from V and 4 bases from J, the gap between germline ends came to 8 bases. The CDR3 has 13 amino acids. Germline assignment: CDR1 KGHDR and CDR2 SFDVKD. The CDR3 bases are TGTGCCACCAGTGTATCCGGGAATCAGCCCCAGCATTTT. Amino acids: CATSVSGNQPQHF.

In its sample, this clone ranks as medium-sized (0.01 to 0.1%). This specimen includes other DNA sequences encoding the same CDR3. The chain carries TRBV7-2 and TRBJ1-1; 9 positions match TRBD1. With 5 bases clipped from V and 2 bases from J, the junction kept 9 bases outside the gene matches. Germline CDR1 is SGHTA and CDR2 is FQGNSA. The CDR3 loop spans 16 amino acids. DNA of the CDR3: TGTGCCAGCAGCAAAAGAGGACAGGGGTTCAACACTGAAGCTTTCTTT. It codes for CASSKRGQGFNTEAFF. The full variable domain, rest sourced from reference TRBV7-2 and TRBJ1-1, is GAGVSQSPSNKVTEKGKDVELRCDPISGHTALYWYRQSLGQGLEFLIYFQGNSAPDKSGLPSDRFSAERTGGSVSTLTIQRTQQEDSAVYLCASSKRGQGFNTEAFFGQGTRLTVV.

This chain uses TRBV2 with TRBJ2-3; 7 nucleotides align to TRBD2. The CDR3 length is 15 residues. Per germline, CDR1 SNHLY and CDR2 FYNNEI. After removal of 8 bases from V and 7 bases from J, the junction contained 15 bases not matched to a gene. The CDR3 sequence is CASRLGGSLRNTQYF. In DNA, the CDR3 is TGTGCCAGCCGGTTGGGCGGGAGCCTTAGGAATACGCAGTATTTT.